The 20 T cell receptor beta chains below all came from one sample that was sequenced in a study of a mutant IDH1 vaccine in newly diagnosed glioma. Time point reported: baseline, week 1 (first vaccination visit). Treatment defined: pre-vaccination baseline after standard-of-care therapy. Repertoires were generated with immunoSEQ multiplex PCR, while TCRdb's copy carries only in-frame clones and drops some. The repertoire holds around 15,000 clones, with roughly 79% as singletons. The sequenced sample was PBMCs, obtained from a glioma patient treated with radiotherapy, temozolomide or both. The receptors come from a middle-aged man with glioma.

The CDR3 loop reads CASSRRGVTGELFF. Written as DNA, the CDR3 is TGTGCCAGCTCTCGAAGGGGTGTCACCGGGGAGCTGTTTTTT. V and J are TRBV18 and TRBJ2-2, with D perhaps TRBD1 (5 bases). This CDR3 has 14 amino acids. Germline values: CDR1 KGHSH, CDR2 LQKENI. Trimming cost V 6 bases and J 4 bases, with 12 bases left between them. Supplemented by reference TRBV18 and TRBJ2-2, the full variable domain reads NAGVMQNPRHLVRRRGQEARLRCSPMKGHSHVYWYRQLPEEGLKFMVYLQKENIIDESGMPKERFSAEFPKEGPSILRIQQVVRGDSAAYFCASSRRGVTGELFFGEGSRLTVL.

The chain uses TRBV7-8 and TRBJ2-1, with 9 bases aligning to TRBD2. The CDR3 is 18 amino acids. The trim removed 0 bases at V and 5 bases at J, leaving 11 bases unmatched. Germline V gene sequence: CDR1 SGHVS, CDR2 FQNEAQ. CDR3 protein: CASSLARVTSGRNNEQFF. Here the CDR3 DNA reads TGTGCCAGCAGCTTAGCGCGAGTAACTAGCGGGCGGAACAATGAGCAGTTCTTC. The whole variable domain, remainder taken from reference TRBV7-8 and TRBJ2-1, is GAGVSQSPRYKVAKRGQDVALRCDPISGHVSLFWYQQALGQGPEFLTYFQNEAQLDKSGLPSDRFFAERPEGSVSTLKIQRTQQEDSAVYLCASSLARVTSGRNNEQFFGPGTRLTVL.

The chain links TRBV21-1 to TRBJ2-3; the listed D gene, TRBD1, was not tested against the DNA. TRBV21-1 is an annotated pseudogene. CDR3 length: 14 amino acids. CDR3 DNA sequence: TGTGCCAGCAAGGGGGACAGGGACACAGATACGCAGTATTTT. Translating gives CASKGDRDTDTQYF.

The chain is built from TRBV27 and TRBJ2-7; 7 bases agree with TRBD1. Germline V gene data show CDR1 as MNHEY and CDR2 as SMNVEV (reference sequence). Trimming took 2 bases from V and 0 from J; bases not matched to a gene: 7. CDR3 length equals 16 residues. CDR3 nucleotide sequence: TGTGCCAGCAGTTTAAAAGGCCGGGACAGCTCCTACGAGCAGTACTTC. This codes for CASSLKGRDSSYEQYF.

By proportion, this clone is medium-sized. This rearrangement joins TRBV5-8 to TRBJ1-4, with 9 nucleotides matching TRBD1. With V trimmed by 6 bases and J by 4 bases, 16 bases remained unmatched. CDR1 is SGHTS and CDR2 is YDEGEE in the germline V gene. The CDR3 loop spans 18 amino acids. Here the CDR3 reads CASNPGQGPNLLNEKLFF. CDR3 nucleotides: TGTGCCAGCAACCCGGGACAGGGTCCCAACCTCCTTAATGAAAAACTGTTTTTT.

V usage is TRBV5-1 and J usage is TRBJ2-1; perhaps D is TRBD1 or TRBD2 (5 bases each). CDR3 length: 15 amino acids. The ends were cut back, 0 bases at V and 2 bases at J, with 9 bases in the middle. CDR1 and CDR2 (germline): SGHRS, YFSETQ. The CDR3 DNA follows: TGCGCCAGCAGCTTGGGCCAGGGACCCTACAATGAGCAGTTCTTC. Residues: CASSLGQGPYNEQFF.

The chain combines TRBV10-1 with TRBJ2-3; TRBD2 matches at 14 bases. The J segment lost 3 bases and the V segment lost 2 bases, leaving 1 base of the junction unmatched. CDR3 size: 16 residues. The germline gives CDR1 WNHNN, CDR2 SYGVQD (reference sequence). This CDR3 is CASSEGTSGRTDTQYF. The CDR3 DNA follows: TGCGCCAGCAGTGAGGGGACTAGCGGGAGAACAGATACGCAGTATTTT.

This clone was detected only a few times. The chain is built from TRBV5-6 and TRBJ2-5; TRBD1 might be the D (9 bases). Germline CDR1 reads SGHDT; CDR2 reads YYEEEE. The germline V and J ends were trimmed by 4 bases and 4 bases, with 26 bases remaining between them. This CDR3 has 18 residues. As DNA, the CDR3 is TGTGCCAGCAGCCTTAGCGGGACAGGGTCCAAATTTGGAGAGACCCAGTACTTC. Protein sequence: CASSLSGTGSKFGETQYF. Filled out from reference TRBV5-6 and TRBJ2-5, the complete variable domain reads DAGVTQSPTHLIKTRGQQVTLRCSPKSGHDTVSWYQQALGQGPQFIFQYYEEEERQRGNFPDRFSGHQFPNYSSELNVNALLLGDSALYLCASSLSGTGSKFGETQYFGPGTRLLVL.

In DNA form, the CDR3 reads TGTGCCAGCACCCAGGGCCCTAGCACAGATACGCAGTATTTT. It translates to CASTQGPSTDTQYF. V usage is TRBV2 and J usage is TRBJ2-3; weak D call: TRBD1 (5 bases). Germline assignment: CDR1 SNHLY and CDR2 FYNNEI. This CDR3 is built from 14 residues. The germline V and J ends were trimmed by 7 bases and 0 bases, with 11 bases remaining between them.

The V call is TRBV6-1, the J call TRBJ1-1, with D perhaps TRBD1 (6 bases). This CDR3 contains 13 residues. V dropped 7 bases and J dropped 1 base, with 10 bases sitting between them. The germline V gene encodes CDR1 MNHNS and CDR2 SASEGT. CDR3 nucleotides: TGTGCCAGCAATCTACAGGGGAACACTGAAGCTTTCTTT. It yields the protein CASNLQGNTEAFF.

This clone is a singleton in its sample. The chain couples TRBV5-6 to TRBJ2-3; either TRBD1 or TRBD2 may fit D (5 bases each). The CDR3 covers 15 residues. Trimming stripped 4 bases from V and 0 bases from J, with 12 bases between. Germline V gives CDR1 SGHDT, CDR2 YYEEEE. The CDR3 region has the DNA TGTGCCAGCAGCCCCCAGGGCGGGAGCACAGATACGCAGTATTTT. Translation gives CASSPQGGSTDTQYF.

V is TRBV6-1 and J is TRBJ1-2; no clear D. CDR1 and CDR2 from the germline V gene are MNHNS and SASEGT. The V and J ends lost 3 bases and 6 bases respectively, with 17 bases between them. The CDR3 runs 15 residues. The CDR3 protein is CASSDSGLGWNGYTF. CDR3 DNA: TGTGCCAGCAGTGACTCAGGTTTAGGCTGGAATGGCTACACCTTC.

The chain couples TRBV7-8 to TRBJ1-2; D is unresolved. Germline V gene data show CDR1 as SGHVS and CDR2 as FQNEAQ. Deletions cut 3 bases from V and 1 base from J, with 6 bases between. This CDR3 has 13 residues. The CDR3: CASSLAGNYGYTF. The CDR3 region has the DNA TGTGCCAGCAGCTTGGCCGGTAACTATGGCTACACCTTC.

The chain links TRBV27 to TRBJ1-2; 8 nucleotides align to TRBD1. CDR1 is MNHEY and CDR2 is SMNVEV in the germline V gene (reference sequence). Losses at the gene ends were 4 bases for V and 8 bases for J; bases not matched to a gene: 18. The CDR3 has 17 residues. In DNA form, the CDR3 reads TGTGCCAGCAGTTCTTGGACAGGGAGGTTTAATGTGGGCGGCTACACCTTC. Protein: CASSSWTGRFNVGGYTF.

The gene calls are TRBV7-9 and TRBJ2-1; 8 bases map to TRBD2. The CDR3 runs to 15 residues. Germline V gene sequence: CDR1 SEHNR, CDR2 FQNEAQ (reference sequence). The junction had 7 bases not matched to a gene; V was cut back by 1 base and J by 8 bases. In DNA, the CDR3 is TGTGCCAGCAGCTTAGGGGGCGGGAGGTTCGATGAGCAGTTCTTC. Its protein product is CASSLGGGRFDEQFF.

The V gene is TRBV5-4, the J gene TRBJ1-6, with D perhaps TRBD1 (5 bases). This CDR3 has 14 residues. V gave up 4 bases and J gave up 5 bases, with 10 bases separating them. The germline V gene has CDR1 SGHNT and CDR2 YYREEE (reference sequence). The CDR3 loop is CASSSEQDNSPLHF. CDR3 DNA sequence: TGTGCCAGCAGCAGTGAACAGGATAATTCACCCCTCCACTTT.

This rearrangement joins TRBV18 to TRBJ2-7, with D possibly TRBD2 on 5 matching bases. Deletions cut 3 bases from V and 2 bases from J, with 14 bases between. The CDR3 contains 15 residues. Per the germline V gene, CDR1 is KGHSH and CDR2 is LQKENI. The CDR3 DNA reads TGTGCCAGCTCACCTACACTAGGGAAAACCTACGAGCAGTACTTC. Its protein is CASSPTLGKTYEQYF. Drawing the rest from reference TRBV18 and TRBJ2-7, the complete variable domain is NAGVMQNPRHLVRRRGQEARLRCSPMKGHSHVYWYRQLPEEGLKFMVYLQKENIIDESGMPKERFSAEFPKEGPSILRIQQVVRGDSAAYFCASSPTLGKTYEQYFGPGTRLTVT.

V is TRBV6-1 and J is TRBJ1-6; D is ambiguous. There are 16 residues in the CDR3. CDR1 MNHNS and CDR2 SASEGT come from the germline V gene. The V and J ends lost 3 bases and 3 bases respectively, with 12 bases between them. The CDR3 reads CASSDAGSYYNSPLHF. In DNA form, the CDR3 reads TGTGCCAGCAGTGACGCGGGGAGTTACTATAATTCACCCCTCCACTTT.

V usage is TRBV4-2 and J usage is TRBJ1-1; no firm D call. V lost 5 bases to trimming and J lost 3 bases, with 4 bases between them. Germline-derived CDR1 and CDR2 are LGHNA and YNFKEQ. The CDR3 is 11 amino acids. The CDR3 DNA reads as TGTGCCAGCAGCTCGGACACTGAAGCTTTCTTT. Translating gives CASSSDTEAFF.

This chain connects TRBV11-3 to TRBJ2-3; 11 bases match TRBD2. This CDR3 comprises 14 residues. Trimming at V came to 2 bases and at J to 6 bases, leaving 1 base not matched to a gene. In germline, CDR1 is SGHNT, CDR2 YENEEA. DNA of the CDR3: TGTGCCAGCAGCTTAACTAGCGGGAGTGATACGCAGTATTTT. It translates to CASSLTSGSDTQYF.